This T cell receptor (beta chain) was sequenced during a study of Tregs in tolerant kidney transplant recipients. Study conclusions and caveats: Findings come from small patient numbers and require larger validation. Changing PCR primers prevented nucleotide comparison between some patients' samples.

The nonmyeloablative bone marrow transplants came from related graft donors, with transient mixed chimerism. Of note for this clone: Its antigen is unidentified. The read terminates 3 residues before the CDR3 end, so the remaining end is supplied by the germline J gene.

Here immunoSEQ multiplex PCR was the method, and the copy in TCRdb shows in-frame clones only, minus some. This table lists approximately 30,000 clones. CDR3 length: 14 amino acids. Germline CDR1 LNHDA, CDR2 SQIVND (reference sequence). The V gene end was trimmed by 3 bases and the J gene end by 5 bases; junction bases not matched to a gene: 6. The sequence was collected from a human patient who received a combined kidney and bone marrow transplant. The graft donor may have given rise to some T cells. Source: CD4+ T cells from blood (PBMCs), taken 24 months after the transplant. The genes are TRBV19 and TRBJ2-5; TRBD2 agrees at 7 bases. Partial CDR3 DNA: TGTGCCAGTAGTATTGGGAGCGGGGAGGAGACC. It encodes CASSIGSGEET. The entire CDR3 is CASSIGSGEETQYF.